This TCR beta chain was identified during a study of blood T cell repertoires in COVID-19. In the authors' methods: From reference gene primer amplification, estimates of nucleated cell counts were derived. Only in-frame clones appear in the TCRdb table, and some are missing; sequencing was by immunoSEQ multiplex PCR. The DNA was the basis for D and trimming; V, J and clone size are from that table. The data contain 150,000 to 200,000 clones, around 80% of them singletons. From germline, CDR1 is MNHNS and CDR2 SASEGT. Trimming removed 2 bases from V and 1 base from J; junction bases left unmatched: 0. The CDR3 is 14 amino acids.

The sample was peripheral blood. This chain connects TRBV6-1 to TRBJ2-3; TRBD1 matches 7 bases. This clonotype was obtained from a man aged 30 to 39 with active or convalescent COVID-19. CDR3: CASSEQGGTDTQYF. The CDR3, as DNA: TGTGCCAGCAGTGAACAGGGGGGCACAGATACGCAGTATTTT.